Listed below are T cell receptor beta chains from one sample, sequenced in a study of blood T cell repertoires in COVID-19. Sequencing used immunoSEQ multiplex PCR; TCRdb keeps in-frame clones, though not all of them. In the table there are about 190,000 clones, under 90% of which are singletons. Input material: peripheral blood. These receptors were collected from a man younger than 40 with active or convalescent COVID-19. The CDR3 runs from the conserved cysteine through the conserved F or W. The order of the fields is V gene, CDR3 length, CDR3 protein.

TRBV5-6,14,CASSLQGPNQPQHF
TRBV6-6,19,CASSPPGGRLAGRSYEQYF
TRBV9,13,CASSVLQRGEAFF
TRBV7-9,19,CASRNSTTGRALGTDTQYF
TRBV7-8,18,CASSLKGQGASGGNTIYF
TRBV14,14,CASSQQGSGNTIYF
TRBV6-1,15,CASSELARLQETQYF
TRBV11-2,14,CASSLVGTYNEQFF
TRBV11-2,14,CASSLEQGNYGYTF
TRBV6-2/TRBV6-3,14,CASSYKAAANEQFF
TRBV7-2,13,CASSLGRQREQYF
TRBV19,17,CASSMGFRGRSGNTIYF
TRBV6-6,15,CASSLPAGGRETQYF
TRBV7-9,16,CASRFYDRFSGNTIYF
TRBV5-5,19,CASSLAAGGALTRTYEQYF
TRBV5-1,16,CASSLETGASYNEQFF
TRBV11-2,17,CASSLGRGGRVTGELFF
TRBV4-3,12,CASSQTGGEQYF
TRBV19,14,CASSPSRGGHGYTF
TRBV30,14,CAWSVPGETYEQYF
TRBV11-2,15,CASSLGPYSDVEQFF
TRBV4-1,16,CASSQRTSGAYNEQFF
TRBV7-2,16,CASSSMGGGYTGELFF
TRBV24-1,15,CATSSRTGGLNEQFF
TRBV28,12,CASSLGVTGYTF
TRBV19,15,CASSIWGRGHTEAFF
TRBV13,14,CASSPRGMNTEAFF
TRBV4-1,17,CASSQEPGTGLNQPQHF
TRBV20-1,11,CSAEGGTEAFF
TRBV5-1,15,CASSLGTGDNSPLHF
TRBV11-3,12,CASIQGNNEQFF
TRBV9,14,CASSVGFTNQPQHF
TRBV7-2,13,CASSLDRTNGYTF
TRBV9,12,CASSASADTQYF
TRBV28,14,CASSLQGTRRGYTF
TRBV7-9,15,CASSIVTSGQETQYF
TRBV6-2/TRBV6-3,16,CASSSSSGTFRYEQYF
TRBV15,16,CATSRDEVKTTYEQYF
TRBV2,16,CASSLPPQGNTDTQYF
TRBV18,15,CASSPLTGQGEKLFF
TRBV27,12,CASSFPGDEQFF
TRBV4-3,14,CASSQESPDNEQFF
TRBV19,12,CARTGINYGYTF
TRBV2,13,CASEGTDYNEQFF
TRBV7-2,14,CASSLGLASGELFF
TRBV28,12,CASRERDTEAFF